This TCR beta chain stems from a study of blood T cell repertoires in COVID-19. Looking at the study overall: The United States, Italy and Spain were the sources of the acute and convalescent COVID-19 samples. PBMCs, B-cell-depleted T cells, or T cells provided the cDNA or gDNA that made up the material.

Sequencing used immunoSEQ multiplex PCR; TCRdb keeps in-frame clones, though not all of them. Of under 300,000 clones listed, around 79% are singletons. The CDR3 is 14 residues long. The ends lost 7 bases at V and 1 base at J; junction bases unmatched: 6. CDR1 is MDHEN, CDR2 SYDVKM, per germline. This chain links TRBV28 with TRBJ2-7; 8 positions agree with TRBD1. The receptor's source is a woman aged 80 or older with acute or convalescent COVID-19. The specimen was peripheral blood. The CDR3 protein is CASNTGGRSYEQYF. CDR3 nucleotide sequence: TGTGCCAGCAACACAGGGGGAAGGTCCTACGAGCAGTACTTC.